This is a list of T cell receptor beta chains from one sample in a study of cytomegalovirus exposure and HLA in healthy donors. Sequencing used immunoSEQ multiplex PCR; TCRdb keeps in-frame clones, though not all of them. This sample has over 100,000 clones; 75% to 80% occur once, and the top ten carry around 6.1%. Source material: PBMCs. The origin of the receptors is a man aged 55 to 70 in good health and CMV-seropositive. CDR3s include the opening cysteine and the closing phenylalanine or tryptophan. A D gene is named only where the DNA matches it firmly. Size is stated for part of the rows, as once, few or many counts, or as a class when the clone is expanded.

.	TRBD1	TRBV18	TRBJ1-1	TGTGCCAGCTCACCACCAAGGGCAGGGGGAATGAACACTGAAGCTTTCTTT	CASSPPRAGGMNTEAFF
.	.	TRBV29-1	TRBJ2-3	TGCAGCGTTGAATATAGCACAGATACGCAGTATTTT	CSVEYSTDTQYF
.	.	TRBV6-5	TRBJ1-6	TGTGCCACCTCGACAGACCAGCGGGGTTCACCCCTCCACTTT	CATSTDQRGSPLHF
once	.	TRBV7-9	TRBJ1-2	TGTGCCAGCAGCCCGAGACAGGCTAACTATGGCTACACCTTC	CASSPRQANYGYTF
many	.	TRBV5-4	TRBJ2-2	TGTGCCAGCAGCTTGGCCGGCAGGGGCACATCAAAAGGGGAGCTGTTTTTT	CASSLAGRGTSKGELFF
.	TRBD1	TRBV9	TRBJ1-2	TGTGCCAGCAGCGGAGGGACAGGGACGGGTGGCTACACCTTC	CASSGGTGTGGYTF
.	.	TRBV4-3	TRBJ2-3	TGCGCCAGCAGCCAAGAGCAGGGGAACACAGATACGCAGTATTTT	CASSQEQGNTDTQYF
.	.	TRBV7-2	TRBJ1-6	TGTGCCAGCAGCGAAGTACAGGGTAGTTCACCCCTCCACTTT	CASSEVQGSSPLHF
.	.	TRBV7-6	TRBJ2-7	TGTGCCAGCAGCGGGCCCGGAGAGCAGTACTTC	CASSGPGEQYF
few	.	TRBV6-6	TRBJ2-7	TGTGCCAGCAGTTCGTTGACAACCTACGAGCAGTACTTC	CASSSLTTYEQYF
.	TRBD1	TRBV5-1	TRBJ1-1	TGCGCCAGCAGCACAACAGGGGGAATTGGCACTGAAGCTTTCTTT	CASSTTGGIGTEAFF
few	TRBD2	TRBV10-2	TRBJ2-5	TGCGCCAGCATTAGACTAGCGGGGGGTGTTGAGACCCAGTACTTC	CASIRLAGGVETQYF
.	TRBD2	TRBV5-4	TRBJ2-3	TGTGCCAGCAGCTCAGGGCTAGCGGGGGGAGGAAGCACAGATACGCAGTATTTT	CASSSGLAGGGSTDTQYF
.	.	TRBV10-1	TRBJ1-6	TGCGCCACGTCCGGGAGGGGGTTCAATTATAATTCACCCCTCCACTTT	CATSGRGFNYNSPLHF
many	TRBD2	TRBV13	TRBJ2-1	TGTGCCAGCAGCCTAACGGGACTAGCGGGGGACAATGAGCAGTTCTTC	CASSLTGLAGDNEQFF
.	.	TRBV18	TRBJ2-7	TGTGCCAGCTCACCACAAGTATCGAGCCAAAGCTCCTACGAGCAGTACTTC	CASSPQVSSQSSYEQYF
few	.	TRBV18	TRBJ2-5	TGTGCCAGCTCACCCTGGGGCGAAGAGACCCAGTACTTC	CASSPWGEETQYF
.	TRBD1	TRBV5-1	TRBJ1-2	TGCGCCAGCAGAAACAGGGGCGGCTACACCTTC	CASRNRGGYTF
.	TRBD1	TRBV7-3	TRBJ2-3	TGTGCCAGCAGCTTATATGGGACAGGGATGGGAGATACGCAGTATTTT	CASSLYGTGMGDTQYF
.	.	TRBV7-3	TRBJ1-2	TGTGCCAGCAGCCCTCGGGGAGCAGATGATGGCTACACCTTC	CASSPRGADDGYTF
.	.	TRBV10-2	TRBJ1-1	TGCGCCAGCAGAGCGGCGGGGGTGAACACTGAAGCTTTCTTT	CASRAAGVNTEAFF
.	.	TRBV19	TRBJ2-2	TGTGCCAGTAGTACCACAGGGTTTGGCACCGGGGAGCTGTTTTTT	CASSTTGFGTGELFF
few	.	TRBV6-5	TRBJ1-5	TGTGCCAGCAGCCAAACTAAGGCCCAGGGGCCCCAGCATTTT	CASSQTKAQGPQHF
.	.	TRBV6-5	TRBJ1-2	TGTGCCAGCAGTTACGGTATGGGGGCGACTGGCTACACCTTC	CASSYGMGATGYTF
.	TRBD1	TRBV29-1	TRBJ2-7	TGCAGCGTTGGGGACAGTCACTACGAGCAGTACTTC	CSVGDSHYEQYF
.	.	TRBV2	TRBJ1-5	TGTGCCAGCAGTGAAAATCTCCCTCAGCCCCAGCATTTT	CASSENLPQPQHF
.	.	TRBV5-1	TRBJ1-1	TGCGCCAGCGCTCCTGGGGGCGCGGCGAACACTGAAGCTTTCTTT	CASAPGGAANTEAFF
.	.	TRBV12-5	TRBJ2-7	TGTGCTAGTGGTTTGGTATCCAGCTACGAGCAGTACTTC	CASGLVSSYEQYF
.	.	TRBV5-6	TRBJ2-5	TGTGCCAGCAGCTTTGACAGGCCGCAAGGAACCCAGTACTTC	CASSFDRPQGTQYF
.	.	TRBV1	TRBJ1-5	TGCACCAGCAGGTATGGCGGGGATCAGCCCCAGCATTTT	CTSRYGGDQPQHF
.	.	TRBV19	TRBJ1-1	TGTGCCAGTAACACCCGCCGGGGGGGCCGCGGGACTGAAGCTTTCTTT	CASNTRRGGRGTEAFF
.	.	TRBV10-1	TRBJ2-7	TGCGCCAGCAGTGCCGGCAGGGCCTACGAGCAGTACTTC	CASSAGRAYEQYF
.	.	TRBV25-1	TRBJ2-7	TGTGCCAGCAGTACAGCGGCAGGGGTGAGCTCCTACGAGCAGTACTTC	CASSTAAGVSSYEQYF
few	TRBD1	TRBV6-5	TRBJ1-5	TGTGCCAGCAGGACAGGGGATCAGCCCCAGCATTTT	CASRTGDQPQHF
.	.	TRBV5-4	TRBJ2-7	TGTGCCAGCAGCCGGCAGGGGGGTTCCTACGAGCAGTACTTC	CASSRQGGSYEQYF
.	TRBD1	TRBV19	TRBJ1-5	TGTGCCAGTAGTAGACAGGGGGGTAGCAATCAGCCCCAGCATTTT	CASSRQGGSNQPQHF
.	.	TRBV7-9	TRBJ2-7	TGTGCCAGCAGCTCACAGAGCGAGCAGTACTTC	CASSSQSEQYF
.	TRBD2	TRBV5-1	TRBJ2-5	TGCGCCAGCAGCTTTACGGGGGGGAAAAAAGAGACCCAGTACTTC	CASSFTGGKKETQYF
.	.	TRBV5-4	TRBJ1-3	TGTGCCAGCAGCGGGGGGGTACTTGGAAACACCATATATTTT	CASSGGVLGNTIYF
.	.	TRBV30	TRBJ2-7	TGTGCCTGGAGGAGACCGGGATTAGGAGGTCGAGAGCAGTACTTC	CAWRRPGLGGREQYF
.	.	TRBV10-1	TRBJ2-1	TGCGCCAGCAGACCGGGACATCAGGGGAATGAGCAGTTCTTC	CASRPGHQGNEQFF
.	TRBD1	TRBV28	TRBJ1-2	TGTGCCACCGGCCCCATTATTGGACAGGGCGACTATGGCTACACCTTC	CATGPIIGQGDYGYTF
once	.	TRBV29-1	TRBJ2-7	TGCAGCGCCGGGACACCATCCTACGAGCAGTACTTC	CSAGTPSYEQYF
few	TRBD1	TRBV5-4	TRBJ2-5	TGTGCCAGCGCCGTCCGGGACAGGGGGCCTGAGACCCAGTACTTC	CASAVRDRGPETQYF
.	.	TRBV15	TRBJ1-4	TGTGCCACCAGCAGGGCACAGGGCCCAACTAATGAAAAACTGTTTTTT	CATSRAQGPTNEKLFF
.	TRBD2	TRBV23-1	TRBJ2-1	TGCGCCAGCACGCAGGAGCGGGGAGGGTACTACAATGAGCAGTTCTTC	CASTQERGGYYNEQFF
.	TRBD1	TRBV11-2	TRBJ2-7	TGTGCCAGCAGCTTTGGGACAGGGGACTACGAGCAGTACTTC	CASSFGTGDYEQYF
.	TRBD2	TRBV9	TRBJ2-3	TGTGCCAGCAGCGCGACTAGCGGGGGGGCAGGGGATACGCAGTATTTT	CASSATSGGAGDTQYF
.	.	TRBV7-2	TRBJ1-1	TGTGCCAGCAGCTTAAATTCACACGGGGCGCGGGGCACTGAAGCTTTCTTT	CASSLNSHGARGTEAFF
few	TRBD1	TRBV19	TRBJ1-4	TGTGCCAGTACGACCGGGACAGGGTCTGAAAAACTGTTTTTT	CASTTGTGSEKLFF
.	.	TRBV5-8	TRBJ2-7	TGTGCCAGCAGCTTGGTCGGCGTAAAGGGGTACGAGCAGTACTTC	CASSLVGVKGYEQYF
.	.	TRBV5-1	TRBJ2-3	TGCGCCAGCAGCTTGGAAGGGACTTTAGGCACAGATACGCAGTATTTT	CASSLEGTLGTDTQYF
few	.	TRBV7-3	TRBJ1-1	TGTGCCAGCAGCTTACAACAGGTGTCGAACACTGAAGCTTTCTTT	CASSLQQVSNTEAFF
.	TRBD2	TRBV4-2	TRBJ2-3	TGTGCCAGCAGCCTTCCCGGACTAGCGGGGGGGTCGATCACAGATACGCAGTATTTT	CASSLPGLAGGSITDTQYF